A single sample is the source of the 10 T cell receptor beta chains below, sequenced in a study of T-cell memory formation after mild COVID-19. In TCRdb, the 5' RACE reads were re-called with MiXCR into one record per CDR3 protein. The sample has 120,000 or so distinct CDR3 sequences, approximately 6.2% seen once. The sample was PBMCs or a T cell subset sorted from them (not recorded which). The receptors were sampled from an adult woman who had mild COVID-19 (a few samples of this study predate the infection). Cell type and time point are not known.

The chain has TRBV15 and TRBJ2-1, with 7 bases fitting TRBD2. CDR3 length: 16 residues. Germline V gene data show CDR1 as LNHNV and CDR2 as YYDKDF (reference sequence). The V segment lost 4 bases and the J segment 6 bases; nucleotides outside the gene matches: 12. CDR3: CATSIPAGTGGNEQFF. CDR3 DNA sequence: TGTGCCACCAGCATCCCCGCGGGGACGGGGGGCAATGAGCAGTTCTTC.

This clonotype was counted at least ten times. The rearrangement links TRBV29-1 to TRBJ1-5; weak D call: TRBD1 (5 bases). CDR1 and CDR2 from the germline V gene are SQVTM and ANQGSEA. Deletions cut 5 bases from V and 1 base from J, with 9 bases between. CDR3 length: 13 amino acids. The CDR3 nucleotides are TGCAGCGTTTCAGGGTCGAGCAATCAGCCCCAGCATTTT. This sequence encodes CSVSGSSNQPQHF.

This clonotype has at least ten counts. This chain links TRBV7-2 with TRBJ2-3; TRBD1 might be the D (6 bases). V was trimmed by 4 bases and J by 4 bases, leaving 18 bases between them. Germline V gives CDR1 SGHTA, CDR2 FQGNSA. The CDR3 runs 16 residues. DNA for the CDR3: TGTGCCAGCAGCTCCAGATACAGGGATGGGGCAGATACGCAGTATTTT. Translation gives CASSSRYRDGADTQYF. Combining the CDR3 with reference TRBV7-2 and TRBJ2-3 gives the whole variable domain GAGVSQSPSNKVTEKGKDVELRCDPISGHTALYWYRQSLGQGLEFLIYFQGNSAPDKSGLPSDRFSAERTGGSVSTLTIQRTQQEDSAVYLCASSSRYRDGADTQYFGPGTRLTVL.

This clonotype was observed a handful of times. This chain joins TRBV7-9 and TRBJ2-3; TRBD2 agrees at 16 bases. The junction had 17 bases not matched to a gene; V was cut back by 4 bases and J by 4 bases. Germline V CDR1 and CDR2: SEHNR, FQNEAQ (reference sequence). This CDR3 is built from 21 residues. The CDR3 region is CASSYLMGLAGGRERPDTQYF. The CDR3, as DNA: TGTGCCAGCAGCTACTTGATGGGACTAGCGGGAGGGCGTGAGCGCCCAGATACGCAGTATTTT.

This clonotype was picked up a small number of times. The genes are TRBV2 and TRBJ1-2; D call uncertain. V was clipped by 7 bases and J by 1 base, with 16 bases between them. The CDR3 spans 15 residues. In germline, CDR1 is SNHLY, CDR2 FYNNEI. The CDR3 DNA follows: TGTGCCAGCACCAAAGGCCCGATTGTTAACTATGGCTACACCTTC. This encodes CASTKGPIVNYGYTF. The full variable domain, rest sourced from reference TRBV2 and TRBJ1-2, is EPEVTQTPSHQVTQMGQEVILRCVPISNHLYFYWYRQILGQKVEFLVSFYNNEISEKSEIFDDQFSVERPDGSNFTLKIRSTKLEDSAMYFCASTKGPIVNYGYTFGSGTRLTVV.

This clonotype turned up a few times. CDR3 sequence (DNA): TGTGCCTGGAGTAAGGAAAAATTAAGCTCTGGAAACACCATATATTTT. Residues: CAWSKEKLSSGNTIYF. V gene TRBV30 combines with J gene TRBJ1-3; D is unclear. The CDR3 extends over 16 amino acids. Trimming took 2 bases from V and 0 from J, leaving 14 bases between them. CDR1 and CDR2 from the germline V gene are GTSNPN and SVGIG (reference sequence). Complete variable domain (other parts from reference TRBV30 and TRBJ1-3): SQTIHQWPATLVQPVGSPLSLECTVEGTSNPNLYWYRQAAGRGLQLLFYSVGIGQISSEVPQNLSASRPQDRQFILSSKKLLLSDSGFYLCAWSKEKLSSGNTIYFGEGSWLTVV.

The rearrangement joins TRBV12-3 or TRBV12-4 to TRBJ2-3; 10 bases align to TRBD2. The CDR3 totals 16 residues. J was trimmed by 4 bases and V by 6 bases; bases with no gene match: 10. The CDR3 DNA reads TGTGCCAGCAGCCGAGCCCTAGCGGGAGTCTCAGATACGCAGTATTTT. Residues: CASSRALAGVSDTQYF.

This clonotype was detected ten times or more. The CDR3 spells CATSDRSSGRGNEQFF. The CDR3 DNA reads as TGTGCCACCAGTGATCGAAGTAGCGGGAGGGGTAATGAGCAGTTCTTC. This chain links TRBV24-1 with TRBJ2-1; 11 bases agree with TRBD2. Germline CDR1 and CDR2: KGHDR and SFDVKD. CDR3 length: 16 amino acids. Trimming cost V 3 bases and J 7 bases; bases outside gene matches: 7.

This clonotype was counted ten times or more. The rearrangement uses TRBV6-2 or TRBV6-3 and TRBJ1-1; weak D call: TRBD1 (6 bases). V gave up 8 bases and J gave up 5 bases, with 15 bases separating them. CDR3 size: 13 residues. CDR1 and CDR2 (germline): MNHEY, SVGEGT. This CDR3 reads CASRQDLNTEAFF. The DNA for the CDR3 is TGTGCCAGCCGACAGGACCTAAATACTGAAGCTTTCTTT.

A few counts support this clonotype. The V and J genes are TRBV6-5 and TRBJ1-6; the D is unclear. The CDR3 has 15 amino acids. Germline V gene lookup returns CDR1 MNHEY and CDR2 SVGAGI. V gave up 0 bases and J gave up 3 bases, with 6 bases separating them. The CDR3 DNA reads TGTGCCAGCAGTTACTCGGGCCGCTATAATTCACCCCTCCACTTT. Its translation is CASSYSGRYNSPLHF.